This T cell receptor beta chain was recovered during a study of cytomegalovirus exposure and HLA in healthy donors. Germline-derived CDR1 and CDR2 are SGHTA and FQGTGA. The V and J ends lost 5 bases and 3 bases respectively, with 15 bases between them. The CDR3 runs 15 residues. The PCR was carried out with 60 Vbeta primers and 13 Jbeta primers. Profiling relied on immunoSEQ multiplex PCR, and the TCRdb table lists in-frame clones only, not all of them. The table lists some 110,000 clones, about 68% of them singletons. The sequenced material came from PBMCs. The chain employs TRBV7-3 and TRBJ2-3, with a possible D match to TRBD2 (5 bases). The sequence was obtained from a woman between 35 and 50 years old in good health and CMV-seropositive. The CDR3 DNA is TGTGCCAGCAGCCTTCGGTGGGAGCGGACAGATACGCAGTATTTT. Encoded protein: CASSLRWERTDTQYF.